The 10 T cell receptor beta chains in this list originate from one sample, sequenced in a study of cytomegalovirus exposure and HLA in healthy donors (dated by TCRdb to 2016 to 2017). The protocol used for the library was the immunoSEQ multiplex PCR assay. For the multiplex PCR, a mixture combining 60 forward primers for TCR Vbeta segments and 13 reverse primers for TCR Jbeta segments was used. TCRdb mirrors the immuneACCESS table, restricted to in-frame sequences. Some clones are absent from its copies; in checked studies, under half trace to an unresolved V gene, and the reason for the others is unknown. The sample table lists approximately 140,000 clones, around 57% of them with a count of one. Clones ranked in the top ten supply around 1.9% of the sample. Material for sequencing was PBMCs. The receptors were gathered from a male donor in good health and CMV-seronegative.

This rearrangement joins TRBV5-4 to TRBJ2-2; TRBD1 matches 7 bases. The CDR3 has 17 amino acids. J lost 0 bases, V lost 4 bases, and 9 bases had no gene match. Germline CDR1 SGHNT, CDR2 YYREEE (reference sequence). The CDR3 here is CASSLSFGTANTGELFF. The CDR3 nucleotides are TGTGCCAGCAGCCTTAGCTTCGGGACAGCGAACACCGGGGAGCTGTTTTTT.

Only a few counts were recorded for this clone. V and J are TRBV6-5 and TRBJ2-7, with D possibly being TRBD2 (5 bases). Trimming pared 7 bases from V and 0 bases from J, leaving 13 bases between. Germline V gives CDR1 MNHEY, CDR2 SVGAGI. This CDR3 has 14 residues. The CDR3 bases are TGTGCCAGCACTGGACCGGGGTTCTCCTACGAGCAGTACTTC. It translates to CASTGPGFSYEQYF.

This clone appeared a single time. The V call is TRBV27, the J call TRBJ1-1; D is undetermined. CDR3 size: 13 residues. V lost 3 bases to trimming and J lost 7 bases, with 12 bases between them. Germline-derived CDR1 and CDR2 are MNHEY and SMNVEV (reference sequence). The CDR3 DNA follows: TGTGCCAGCAGTTTTTTCCCCTCGGGTGAAGCTTTCTTT. It specifies CASSFFPSGEAFF.

The chain links TRBV19 to TRBJ1-5; D is uncertain. The CDR3 loop spans 14 amino acids. Per the germline V gene, CDR1 is LNHDA and CDR2 is SQIVND (reference sequence). The V and J ends lost 2 bases and 1 base respectively, with 6 bases between them. DNA for the CDR3: TGTGCCAGTAGTATAAATCCGAGCAATCAGCCCCAGCATTTT. Protein sequence: CASSINPSNQPQHF.

The CDR3 coding sequence is TGTGCCAGCGCAAGAGCAGGGGGATATGGCTACACCTTC. This encodes CASARAGGYGYTF. The chain recombines TRBV7-9 with TRBJ1-2; 7 nucleotides align to TRBD1. This CDR3 has 13 residues. Trimming at V came to 8 bases and at J to 5 bases, leaving 8 bases not matched to a gene. Germline V gene data show CDR1 as SEHNR and CDR2 as FQNEAQ (reference sequence).

This rearrangement joins TRBV9 to TRBJ1-1; perhaps TRBD1 as D (5 bases). This CDR3 contains 13 residues. V lost 4 bases and J 1 base, leaving 8 bases between the germline ends. Germline V lookup: CDR1 SGDLS, CDR2 YYNGEE. The CDR3 bases are TGTGCCAGCAGCATGGGGGGGAACACTGAAGCTTTCTTT. Translation gives CASSMGGNTEAFF.

The chain uses TRBV7-2 and TRBJ1-1, with D unresolved. CDR1 is SGHTA, CDR2 FQGNSA, per germline. V lost 1 base and J lost 1, with 4 bases in between. There are 13 residues in the CDR3. The CDR3 is CASSLGRNTEAFF. CDR3 DNA: TGTGCCAGCAGCTTAGGGAGGAACACTGAAGCTTTCTTT.

The J gene is TRBJ2-5, the V gene TRBV7-9, with TRBD1 matching 7 bases. The CDR3 spans 14 residues. Germline lookup yields CDR1 SEHNR and CDR2 FQNEAQ (reference sequence). V lost 5 bases to trimming and J lost 4 bases; unmatched junction nucleotides: 7. CDR3 in amino acids: CASSDNRGRETQYF. Here the CDR3 DNA reads TGTGCCAGCAGCGATAACAGGGGAAGAGAGACCCAGTACTTC.

This clone was recorded a few times. The chain joins TRBV28 to TRBJ2-5; 7 bases line up with TRBD2. With the DNA end fitting TRBJ2-7 better, the J assignment may be wrong. The germline V gene has CDR1 MDHEN and CDR2 SYDVKM. The CDR3 spans 15 residues. DNA of the CDR3: TGTGCCAGCAGTTTTCTGGCGGGGGTGACCTACGAGCAGTACTTC. The encoded protein is CASSFLAGVTYEQYF.

This chain joins TRBV10-2 and TRBJ1-5; D unresolved. The CDR3 runs 15 residues. Germline CDR1 is WSHSY and CDR2 is SAAADI. Between the trimmed V and J ends, which lost 3 bases and 4 bases, there was a span of 13 bases. CDR3 amino acids: CASSEMSAGNQPQHF. The CDR3 DNA sequence: TGCGCCAGCAGTGAAATGTCTGCGGGGAATCAGCCCCAGCATTTT.